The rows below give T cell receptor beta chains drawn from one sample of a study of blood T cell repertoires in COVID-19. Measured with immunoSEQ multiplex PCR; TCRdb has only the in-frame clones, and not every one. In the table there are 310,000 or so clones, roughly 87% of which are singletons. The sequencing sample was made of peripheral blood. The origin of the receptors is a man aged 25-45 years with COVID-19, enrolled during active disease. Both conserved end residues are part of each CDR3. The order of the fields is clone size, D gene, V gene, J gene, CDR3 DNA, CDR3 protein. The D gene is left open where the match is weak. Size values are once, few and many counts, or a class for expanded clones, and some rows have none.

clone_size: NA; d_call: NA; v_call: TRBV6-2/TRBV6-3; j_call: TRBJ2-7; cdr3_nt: TGTGCCAGCAGTTTAGCCAGGGGATTCACCTACGAGCAGTACTTC; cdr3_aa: CASSLARGFTYEQYF
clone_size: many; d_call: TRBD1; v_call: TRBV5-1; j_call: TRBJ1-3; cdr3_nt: TGCGCCAGCAGCCTAATGGGGACAGGACTTGGAAACACCATATATTTT; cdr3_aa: CASSLMGTGLGNTIYF
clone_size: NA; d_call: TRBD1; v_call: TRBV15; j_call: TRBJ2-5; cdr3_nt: TGTGCCACCAGCAGACCCCTAGGGAGCAGGGGGAAAGAGACCCAGTACTTC; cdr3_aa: CATSRPLGSRGKETQYF
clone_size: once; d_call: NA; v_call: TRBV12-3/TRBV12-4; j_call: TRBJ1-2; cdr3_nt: TGTGCCAGCAGTTCCCCGGAGGCGGCCTACACCTTC; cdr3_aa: CASSSPEAAYTF
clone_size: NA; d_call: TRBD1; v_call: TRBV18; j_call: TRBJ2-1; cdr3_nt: TGTGCCAGCTCACTAGGCCCGGGACAGGGCACCTACAATGAGCAGTTCTTC; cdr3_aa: CASSLGPGQGTYNEQFF
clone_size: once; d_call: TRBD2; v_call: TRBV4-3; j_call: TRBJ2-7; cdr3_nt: TGCGCCAGCAGCCAAGATTTGGCTAGCGGGGACCTCTCCTACGAGCAGTACTTC; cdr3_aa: CASSQDLASGDLSYEQYF
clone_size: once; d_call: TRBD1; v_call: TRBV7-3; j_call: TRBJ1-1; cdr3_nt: TGTGCCAGCAGCCCGGGACAGACGAACACTGAAGCTTTCTTT; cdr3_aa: CASSPGQTNTEAFF
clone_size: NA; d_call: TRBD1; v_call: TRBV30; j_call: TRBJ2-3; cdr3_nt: TGTGCCTGGAGCGTCGACAGGGGGCAACCTCCAGATACGCAGTATTTT; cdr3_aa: CAWSVDRGQPPDTQYF
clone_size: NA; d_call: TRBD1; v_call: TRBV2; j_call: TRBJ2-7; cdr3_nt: TGTGCCAGCAGCGACAGGGGGTGGGGAAACGAGCAGTACTTC; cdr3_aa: CASSDRGWGNEQYF
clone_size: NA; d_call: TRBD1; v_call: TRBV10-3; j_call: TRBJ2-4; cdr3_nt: TGTGCCATAGGACAGGGCGACATTCAGTACTTC; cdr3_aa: CAIGQGDIQYF
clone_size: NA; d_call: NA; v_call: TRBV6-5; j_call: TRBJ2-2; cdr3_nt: TGTGCCAGCACCCGGCCAACGGGCGGGGAGCTGTTTTTT; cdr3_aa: CASTRPTGGELFF
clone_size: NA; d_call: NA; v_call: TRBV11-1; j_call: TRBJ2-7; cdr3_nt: TGTGCCAGCAGCCCTAGGACAGACTTCTACGAGCAGTACTTC; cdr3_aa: CASSPRTDFYEQYF
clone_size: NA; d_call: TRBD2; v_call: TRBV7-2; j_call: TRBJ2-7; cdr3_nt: TGTGCCAGCAGCTCTCTGGGACTAGCGGGAGTTTCCTACGAGCAGTACTTC; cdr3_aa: CASSSLGLAGVSYEQYF
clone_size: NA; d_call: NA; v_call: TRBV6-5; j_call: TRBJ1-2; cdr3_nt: TGTGCCAGCAGTACCTTCAAAGGGGGTAACTATGGCTACACCTTC; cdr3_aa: CASSTFKGGNYGYTF
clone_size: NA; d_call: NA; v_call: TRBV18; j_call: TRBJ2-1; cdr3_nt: TGTGCCAGCTCACCAGTGAGGGCAGCAGGCCAAAATGAGCAGTTCTTC; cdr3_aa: CASSPVRAAGQNEQFF
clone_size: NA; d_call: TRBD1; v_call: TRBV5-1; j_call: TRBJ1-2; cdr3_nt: TGCGCCAGCAGCCTGGGACAGTCTACTAACTATGGCTACACCTTC; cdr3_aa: CASSLGQSTNYGYTF
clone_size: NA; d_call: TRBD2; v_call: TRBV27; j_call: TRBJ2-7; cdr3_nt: TGTGCCAGCAGTTTATGGGGCGCGGGAGGTCAGGGCGAGCAGTACTTC; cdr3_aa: CASSLWGAGGQGEQYF
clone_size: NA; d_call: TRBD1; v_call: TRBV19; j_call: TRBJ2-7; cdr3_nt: TGTGCCAGTAGAACTACCGGGACAGGGGGCGAAGAGCAGTACTTC; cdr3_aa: CASRTTGTGGEEQYF
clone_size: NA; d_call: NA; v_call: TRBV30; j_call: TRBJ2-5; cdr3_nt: TGTGCCTGGAGTTTACAAGAGACCCAGTACTTC; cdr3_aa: CAWSLQETQYF
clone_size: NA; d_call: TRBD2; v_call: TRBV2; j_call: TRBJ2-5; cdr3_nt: TGTGCCAGCGTAGGCGGGAGGGCCCGGGAGACCCAGTACTTC; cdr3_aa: CASVGGRARETQYF
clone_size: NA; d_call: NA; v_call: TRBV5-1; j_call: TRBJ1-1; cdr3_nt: TGCGCCAGCAGCTTGTACAGGCAGCACACTGAAGCTTTCTTT; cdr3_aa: CASSLYRQHTEAFF
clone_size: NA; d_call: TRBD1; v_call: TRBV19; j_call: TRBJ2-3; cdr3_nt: TGTGCCACCCAACAGGGGCCGAGCACAGATACGCAGTATTTT; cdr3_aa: CATQQGPSTDTQYF
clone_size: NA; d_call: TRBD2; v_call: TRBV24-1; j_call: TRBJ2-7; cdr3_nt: TGTGCCACCAGTGGCTCGGCGAGCGGGGCCTACGAGCAGTACTTC; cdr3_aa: CATSGSASGAYEQYF
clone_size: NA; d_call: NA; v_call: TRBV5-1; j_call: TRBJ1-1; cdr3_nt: TGCGCCAGCAGCTTGGAAGGCAGGTCGAACACTGAAGCTTTCTTT; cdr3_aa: CASSLEGRSNTEAFF
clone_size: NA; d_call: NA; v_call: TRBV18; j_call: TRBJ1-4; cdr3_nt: TGTGCCAGCTCACCAGTCACAGTCCCAGGGGTTACTAATGAAAAACTGTTTTTT; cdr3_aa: CASSPVTVPGVTNEKLFF
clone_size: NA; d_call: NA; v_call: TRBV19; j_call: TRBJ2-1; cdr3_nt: TGTGCCAGCAAAGACAGGTGGACGGCGAATGAGCAGTTCTTC; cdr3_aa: CASKDRWTANEQFF
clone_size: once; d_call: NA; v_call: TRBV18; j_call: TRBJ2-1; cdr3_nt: TGTGCCAGCTCACCACCAGGGGCTGGCCCCTACAATGAGCAGTTCTTC; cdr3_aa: CASSPPGAGPYNEQFF
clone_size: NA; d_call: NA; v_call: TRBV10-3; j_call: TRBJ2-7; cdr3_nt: TGTGCCATCAGTGGTGGAGGGAGCTACGAGCAGTACTTC; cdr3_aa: CAISGGGSYEQYF
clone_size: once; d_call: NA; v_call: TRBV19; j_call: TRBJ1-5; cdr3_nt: TGTGCCAGTAGTATACCCCTGTACAGGGTGAGGAATCAGCCCCAGCATTTT; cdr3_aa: CASSIPLYRVRNQPQHF
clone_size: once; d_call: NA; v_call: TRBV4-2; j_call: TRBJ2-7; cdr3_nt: TGTGCCAGCAGCCAAGGTGAGGGGGAACAGTACTTC; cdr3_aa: CASSQGEGEQYF
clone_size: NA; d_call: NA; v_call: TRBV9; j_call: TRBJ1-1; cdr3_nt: TGTGCCAGCAGCGCCCAGACAGAGAACACTGAAGCTTTCTTT; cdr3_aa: CASSAQTENTEAFF
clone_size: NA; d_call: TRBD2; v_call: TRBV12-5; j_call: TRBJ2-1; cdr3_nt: TGTGTCGCAGCGGGGGACTCCTACAATGAGCAGTTCTTC; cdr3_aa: CVAAGDSYNEQFF
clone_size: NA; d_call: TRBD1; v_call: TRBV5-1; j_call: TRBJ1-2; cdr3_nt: TGCGCCAGCAGCGTCCAACAGGGGTATGGCTACACCTTC; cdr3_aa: CASSVQQGYGYTF
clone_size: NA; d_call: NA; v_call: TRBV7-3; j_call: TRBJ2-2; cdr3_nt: TGTGCCAGCAGGGGCAGACCGAACACCGGGGAGCTGTTTTTT; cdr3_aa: CASRGRPNTGELFF
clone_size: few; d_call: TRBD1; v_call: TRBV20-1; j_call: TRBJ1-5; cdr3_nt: TGCAGTGCTAGTGGCCAGGGGGGTCAGCCCCAGCATTTT; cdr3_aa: CSASGQGGQPQHF
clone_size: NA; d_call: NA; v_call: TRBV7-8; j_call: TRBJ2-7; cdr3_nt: TGTGCCAGCAGCTTAGGGGGAGACTACGAGCAGTACTTC; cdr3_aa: CASSLGGDYEQYF
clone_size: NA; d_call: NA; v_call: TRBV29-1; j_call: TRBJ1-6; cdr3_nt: TGCAGCGTCCTACAGGGCTATAATTCACCCCTCCACTTT; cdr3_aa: CSVLQGYNSPLHF
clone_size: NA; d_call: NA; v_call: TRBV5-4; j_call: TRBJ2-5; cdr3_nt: TGTGCCAGCAGCCGGCCGGGACATCAAGAGACCCAGTACTTC; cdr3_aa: CASSRPGHQETQYF
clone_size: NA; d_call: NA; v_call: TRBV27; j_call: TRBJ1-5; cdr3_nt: TGTGCCAGCAGTTTAAGTGCAGGCCAGCCCCAGCATTTT; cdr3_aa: CASSLSAGQPQHF
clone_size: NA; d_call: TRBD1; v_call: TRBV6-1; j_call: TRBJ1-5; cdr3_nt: TGTGCCAGCAGTGAAGGGAGGTGGGACAGGGGTCTACCTCCGAGCAATCAGCCCCAGCATTTT; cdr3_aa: CASSEGRWDRGLPPSNQPQHF
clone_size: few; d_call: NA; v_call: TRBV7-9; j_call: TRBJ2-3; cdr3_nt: TGTGCCAGCAGCGTACCGGAGGATGGCACAGATACGCAGTATTTT; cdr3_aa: CASSVPEDGTDTQYF
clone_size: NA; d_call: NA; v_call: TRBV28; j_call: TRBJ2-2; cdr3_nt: TGTGCCAGCAGTTTAGGGGGCGGGGGCCCTCCCGGGGAGCTGTTTTTT; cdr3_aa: CASSLGGGGPPGELFF
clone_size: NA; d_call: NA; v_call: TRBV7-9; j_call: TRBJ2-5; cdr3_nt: TGTGCCAGCAGCGCCAACTTCGACACAGGGACCCAGTACTTC; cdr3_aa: CASSANFDTGTQYF
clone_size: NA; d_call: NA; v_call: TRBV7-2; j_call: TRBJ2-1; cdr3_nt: TGTGCCAGCAGAAGTCCGGGTTCCTACAATGAGCAGTTCTTC; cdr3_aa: CASRSPGSYNEQFF
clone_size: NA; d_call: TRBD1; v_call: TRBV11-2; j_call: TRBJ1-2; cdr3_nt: TGTGCCAGCAGCTTTTCGGACAGGGGGCGTTTGTCGTATGGCTACACCTTC; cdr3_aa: CASSFSDRGRLSYGYTF
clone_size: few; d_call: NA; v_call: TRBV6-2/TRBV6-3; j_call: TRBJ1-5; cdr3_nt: TGTGCCAGCAGTTACTCGGGGCAGGGTGCTCAGCCCCAGCATTTT; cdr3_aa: CASSYSGQGAQPQHF
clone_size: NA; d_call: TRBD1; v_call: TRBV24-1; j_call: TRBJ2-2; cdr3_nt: TGTGCCACCAGCGGACAGGAATACACCGGGGAGCTGTTTTTT; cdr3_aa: CATSGQEYTGELFF
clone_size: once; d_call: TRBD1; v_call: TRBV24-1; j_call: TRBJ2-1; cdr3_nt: TGTGCCACCAGTGATTCTTCGACAGGGGGGCATGAGCAGTTCTTC; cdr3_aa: CATSDSSTGGHEQFF
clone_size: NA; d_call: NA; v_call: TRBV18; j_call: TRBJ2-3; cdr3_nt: TGTGCCAGCTCACCTTTCGAGTCAGATACGCAGTATTTT; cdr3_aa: CASSPFESDTQYF
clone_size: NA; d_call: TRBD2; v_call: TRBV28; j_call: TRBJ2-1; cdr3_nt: TGTGCCAGCAGACCGACTAGCGGGAGGGCCTCCTACAATGAGCAGTTCTTC; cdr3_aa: CASRPTSGRASYNEQFF
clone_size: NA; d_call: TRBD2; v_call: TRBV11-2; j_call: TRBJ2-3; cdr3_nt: TGTGCCAGCAGCCGTCGTGGCAGCGGGAGTCCGGATACGCAGTATTTT; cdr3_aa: CASSRRGSGSPDTQYF
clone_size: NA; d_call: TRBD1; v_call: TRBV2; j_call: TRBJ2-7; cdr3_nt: TGTGCCAGCAGGAGCCCCCGGGACAGGCCCTACGAGCAGTACTTC; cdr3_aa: CASRSPRDRPYEQYF
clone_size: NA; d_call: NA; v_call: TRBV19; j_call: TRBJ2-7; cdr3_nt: TGTGCCAGTAGTAAGCCATCCTCCTACGAGCAGTACTTC; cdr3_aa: CASSKPSSYEQYF
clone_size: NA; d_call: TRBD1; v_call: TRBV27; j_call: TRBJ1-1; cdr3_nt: TGTGCCAGCAGTTCGAGGGGGCCCGACACTGAAGCTTTCTTT; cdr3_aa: CASSSRGPDTEAFF